This TCR beta chain is from a study of cytomegalovirus exposure and HLA in healthy donors. Study results and caveats: Rare sequences made up most TCRs, while some public TCRs were found in many donors. Previous analysis showed most TCR beta V segments were productive about 87% or about 30% of the time. The study designated 160 or so TCR beta chains cytomegalovirus-associated.

In its sample, this clone was seen a few times. Its antigen is still unknown. The PCR was carried out with 60 Vbeta primers and 13 Jbeta primers. Using immunoSEQ multiplex PCR, the repertoire was profiled, and TCRdb retains in-frame clones only, with some absent. The sample yields under 200,000 clones, 65% to 70% seen once. Sequenced sample: PBMCs. This TCR was sampled from a woman under 30 in good health and CMV-seropositive.

CDR3: CASSASRTGVNNSPLHF. The DNA for the CDR3 is TGTGCCAGCAGCGCGTCCCGCACAGGGGTAAATAATTCACCCCTCCACTTT. V and J are TRBV9 and TRBJ1-6, with 7 bases identical to TRBD1. This CDR3 is 17 amino acids long. CDR1 SGDLS and CDR2 YYNGEE come from the germline V gene. The V and J ends lost 3 bases and 5 bases, in that order; junction bases with no gene match: 11. Full variable domain (remainder filled in from reference TRBV9 and TRBJ1-6): DSGVTQTPKHLITATGQRVTLRCSPRSGDLSVYWYQQSLDQGLQFLIQYYNGEERAKGNILERFSAQQFPDLHSELNLSSLELGDSALYFCASSASRTGVNNSPLHFGNGTRLTVT.